This TCR beta chain was observed in a study of blood T cell repertoires in COVID-19. About the study: Samples representing acute and convalescent COVID-19 were sourced from the United States, Italy and Spain. Sample material is recorded as cDNA or gDNA derived from T cells, B-cell-depleted T cells, or PBMCs.

V gave up 4 bases and J gave up 5 bases; unmatched junction bases: 11. This CDR3 has 16 residues. Germline CDR1 SGHRS, CDR2 YFSETQ. Per the study methods: Estimates of nucleated cell counts were drawn from the amplification of reference gene primers. The table came from immunoSEQ multiplex PCR; TCRdb's copy has only in-frame clones and leaves some out. V and J calls and clone size come straight from that table; D and trimming were deduced from the DNA. Of about 13,000 clones listed, about 88% were seen once; the top ten hold more than 2%. The receptor was derived from a human donor in a cohort sampled during active COVID-19. This chain connects TRBV5-1 to TRBJ2-5, with 10 bases lining up with TRBD1. The material sequenced was peripheral blood. CDR3 in amino acids: CASSPMNPGQGETQYF. The CDR3, as DNA: TGCGCCAGCAGCCCCATGAACCCGGGACAGGGGGAGACCCAGTACTTC.